The clone carrying this TCR beta chain was found many times. Its antigen remains unknown. TCRdb re-analysed the RT-PCR reads in MiXCR, keeping a single row per CDR3 protein. The data hold 550,000 to 800,000 distinct CDR3 sequences, with 11% to 15% observed a single time. CDR3 length: 16 residues. Trimming removed 1 base at V and 10 bases at J, with 22 bases between. Germline values: CDR1 LGHDT, CDR2 YNNKEL (reference sequence). This record belongs to a study of response to subunit inactivated influenza vaccine. The study's findings and limits: The authors suggested that few new T cells are recruited per seasonal influenza vaccination.

V is TRBV3-1 and J is TRBJ1-2; D possibly corresponds to TRBD1 (5 bases). This sequence was found in a man in his fifties or sixties who received an inactivated influenza vaccine. The sample in question was PBMCs from blood, obtained less than 15 days before vaccination. The CDR3 sequence: CASSQVGGGQGRIYTF. The CDR3 DNA follows: TGTGCCAGCAGCCAAGTGGGTGGAGGCCAGGGAAGGATCTACACCTTC.